This T cell receptor (beta chain) originates from a study of blood T cell repertoires in COVID-19. Study overall: Whether acute or convalescent, the COVID-19 samples came from the United States, Italy and Spain. The analysed material was cDNA or gDNA that came from T cells, B-cell-depleted T cells, or PBMCs.

Methods used by the authors: Using reference gene primer amplification, nucleated cell counts were estimated. The assay was immunoSEQ multiplex PCR, and TCRdb's table has in-frame clones only and misses some. V and J calls and clone size come straight from that table; D and trimming were deduced from the DNA. The sample has about 190,000 clones; around 79% are singletons. The CDR3 spans 19 residues. This clone is a singleton in its sample. Sequenced input: peripheral blood. The receptor's source is a woman aged 45-59 years with acute or convalescent COVID-19. The rearrangement uses TRBV21-1 and TRBJ1-1. TRBV21-1 is tagged as a pseudogene. The CDR3 region has the DNA TGTGCCAGCCAATCAGAAAACGTTCTTCTGAGGCGAGAGGGAACTGAAGCTTTCTTT. Translation: CASQSENVLLRREGTEAFF.